This TCR beta chain was identified in a study of blood T cell repertoires in COVID-19. Study-wide background: PBMCs, B-cell-depleted T cells, or T cells were the source of the cDNA or gDNA that made up the material.

The assay was immunoSEQ multiplex PCR, and TCRdb's table has in-frame clones only and misses some. The sample records about 210,000 clones, 89% being singletons. The CDR3 has 15 residues. V lost 4 bases and J 4 bases, leaving 16 bases between the germline ends. From germline, CDR1 is SGHDN and CDR2 FVKESK. V is TRBV14 and J is TRBJ1-2; D may be TRBD1 (5 bases). The sample consisted of peripheral blood. The sequence derives from a woman in her 40s with acute or convalescent COVID-19. The CDR3 spells CASSPQRGSSYGYTF. CDR3 sequence (DNA): TGTGCCAGCAGCCCCCAACGGGGGAGTTCCTATGGCTACACCTTC.